The 8 T cell receptor beta chains presented below share a single source sample, sequenced in a study of cytomegalovirus exposure and HLA in healthy donors. Use of 60 Vbeta and 13 Jbeta primers characterized the PCR. Sequenced by immunoSEQ multiplex PCR; TCRdb stores in-frame clones only, minus some. The table includes about 89,000 clones, about 76% detected once. Sequencing was done on a sample of PBMCs. Every receptor here comes from a man aged 25-40 years in good health and CMV-seropositive.

The chain combines TRBV19 with TRBJ2-5; weak D call: TRBD1 (6 bases). Trimming pared 3 bases from V and 2 bases from J, leaving 13 bases between. The CDR3 has 15 amino acids. Germline lookup yields CDR1 LNHDA and CDR2 SQIVND (reference sequence). This chain's CDR3 is CASSIFGGRQETQYF. The CDR3 DNA reads as TGTGCCAGTAGTATCTTTGGGGGCCGGCAAGAGACCCAGTACTTC.

The gene calls are TRBV4-3 and TRBJ2-1; D possibly corresponds to TRBD1 (6 bases). Trimming removed 0 bases at V and 12 bases at J, with 12 bases between. This CDR3 spans 13 amino acids. Germline V gene data show CDR1 as LGHNA and CDR2 as YSLEER. CDR3 loop: CASSQDWGHGQFF. The CDR3 nucleotides are TGCGCCAGCAGCCAAGATTGGGGACACGGGCAGTTCTTC.

V usage is TRBV5-6 and J usage is TRBJ2-7, with D tentatively TRBD1 (6 bases). The germline CDR1 and CDR2 sequences are SGHDT and YYEEEE. This CDR3 spans 17 amino acids. Trimming stripped 4 bases from V and 5 bases from J, with 25 bases between. DNA of the CDR3: TGTGCCAGCAGCCCTGACCCTCGTTGGGGTTGGGACAACGAGCAGTACTTC. Encoded protein: CASSPDPRWGWDNEQYF.

The rearrangement links TRBV6-5 to TRBJ2-3; 9 positions match TRBD2. Germline V lookup: CDR1 MNHEY, CDR2 SVGAGI. CDR3 length: 15 residues. J lost 2 bases, V lost 2 bases, and 2 bases had no gene match. The CDR3 region has the DNA TGTGCCAGCAGTTACGCGGGGGGGCCCACAGATACGCAGTATTTT. Translating it yields CASSYAGGPTDTQYF.

The chain couples TRBV4-1 to TRBJ1-2, with D possibly TRBD1 on 6 matching bases. Germline V CDR1 and CDR2: MGHRA, YSYEKL. The CDR3 loop spans 15 amino acids. Trimming cost V 0 bases and J 3 bases, with 11 bases left between them. CDR3 in DNA: TGCGCCAGCAGCCAAGACGGGGGGGGCCACTATGGCTACACCTTC. This encodes CASSQDGGGHYGYTF.

The chain combines TRBV9 with TRBJ1-5; D is undetermined. The V gene's germline CDR1 is SGDLS and CDR2 YYNGEE. The CDR3 contains 15 residues. The germline V and J ends were trimmed by 4 bases and 0 bases, with 11 bases remaining between them. Here the CDR3 reads CASSPGGASNQPQHF. The DNA of the CDR3 is TGTGCCAGCAGCCCCGGTGGAGCTAGCAATCAGCCCCAGCATTTT.

On this clone: The junction shows a germline mismatch at one end, possibly a read error. V usage is TRBV6-1 and J usage is TRBJ2-3; 10 bases are shared with TRBD2. This CDR3 has 17 residues. The germline V gene encodes CDR1 MNHNS and CDR2 SASEGT. This chain's CDR3 is CASSEGAASGGPDTQYF. CDR3 DNA: TGTGCCAGCAGCGAAGGGGCCGCTAGCGGGGGACCAGATACGCAGTATTTT.

The V and J genes are TRBV5-6 and TRBJ2-2; possibly TRBD2 for D (6 bases). This CDR3 has 16 amino acids. CDR1 is SGHDT and CDR2 is YYEEEE in the germline V gene. With 1 base removed from V and 1 base from J, the gap between germline ends came to 11 bases. The CDR3 spells CASSLWRGLNTGELFF. The CDR3 DNA reads as TGTGCCAGCAGCTTGTGGCGGGGACTGAACACCGGGGAGCTGTTTTTT.